This T cell receptor (beta chain) was documented in a study of T cell repertoires in cytomegalovirus infection. Study context: From public TCR beta signatures came an indication of both CMV infection and matching HLA type.

Comment on this clonotype: Its antigen remains unidentified.

Study-level results: The ex vivo response was dominated by HLA-C-restricted CMV-specific TCR beta clonotypes.

In TCRdb, the reads were re-called with MiXCR into one record per CDR3 protein. This repertoire shows about 200,000 distinct CDR3 sequences, 7.5% to 10% found once; its top ten account for about 5%. The CDR3 loop spans 14 amino acids. Germline values: CDR1 MDHEN, CDR2 SYDVKM. The V and J ends lost 8 bases and 8 bases respectively, with 19 bases between them. This TCR derives from a human donor in good health (CMV status not recorded). Some clones in this sample may be carry-over from other donors' samples. The rearrangement uses TRBV28 and TRBJ2-1, with D tentatively TRBD1 or TRBD2 (6 bases each). The sequencing sample was made of PBMCs. The CDR3 region is CASQKGEAIHEQFF. As DNA, the CDR3 is TGTGCCAGCCAGAAGGGGGAGGCGATTCATGAGCAGTTCTTC.